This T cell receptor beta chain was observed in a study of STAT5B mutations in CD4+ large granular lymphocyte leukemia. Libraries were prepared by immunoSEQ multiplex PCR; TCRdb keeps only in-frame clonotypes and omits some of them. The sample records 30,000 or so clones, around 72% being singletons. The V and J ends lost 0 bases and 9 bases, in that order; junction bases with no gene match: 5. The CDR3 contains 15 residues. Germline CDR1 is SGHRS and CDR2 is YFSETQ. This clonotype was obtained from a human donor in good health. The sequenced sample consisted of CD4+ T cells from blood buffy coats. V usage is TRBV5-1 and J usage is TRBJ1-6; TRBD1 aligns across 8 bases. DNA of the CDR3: TGCGCCAGCAGCTTGGAGCAGGGGGCCCGTTCACCCCTCCACTTT. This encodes CASSLEQGARSPLHF.